Included here is one TCR delta chain sequence, with context. Distinct nucleotide sequences in the sample also encode this CDR3. The sample is drawn from a study of gamma-delta chains in newborns, infants, children. Overall study: Microbial exposure reportedly drives polyclonal innate γδ T cell expansion after birth.

J lost 0 bases, V lost 0 bases, and 5 bases had no gene match. The CDR3 consists of 20 residues. The germline gives CDR1 GEAIGNYY, CDR2 EKD. TCRdb applied CATT to the reads for clone calling. The sample has approximately 12,000 delta-chain clones, just under 9% seen once; the top ten hold more than 3.5%. The TCR originated in a child who was a newborn, infant or young child, either healthy, febrile or measles-vaccinated (not recorded which). The rearrangement joins TRDV2 to TRDJ3; 12 nucleotides align to TRDD3. Specimen: blood. The CDR3 DNA is TGTGCCTGTGACACCGTACTGGGGGATACCGGCTCCTGGGACACCCGACAGATGTTTTTC. Encoded protein: CACDTVLGDTGSWDTRQMFF.